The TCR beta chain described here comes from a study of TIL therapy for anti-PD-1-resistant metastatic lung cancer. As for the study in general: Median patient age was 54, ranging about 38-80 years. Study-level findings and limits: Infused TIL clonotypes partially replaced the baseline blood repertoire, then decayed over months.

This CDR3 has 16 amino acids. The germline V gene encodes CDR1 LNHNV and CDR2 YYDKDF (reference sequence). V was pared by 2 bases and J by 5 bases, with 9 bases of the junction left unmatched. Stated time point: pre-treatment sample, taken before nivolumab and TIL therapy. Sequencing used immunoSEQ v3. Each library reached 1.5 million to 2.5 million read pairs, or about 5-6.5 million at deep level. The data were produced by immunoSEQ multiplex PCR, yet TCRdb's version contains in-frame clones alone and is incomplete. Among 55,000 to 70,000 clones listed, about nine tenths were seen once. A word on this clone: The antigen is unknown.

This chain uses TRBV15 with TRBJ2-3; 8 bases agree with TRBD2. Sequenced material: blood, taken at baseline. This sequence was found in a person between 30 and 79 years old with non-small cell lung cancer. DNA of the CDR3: TGTGCCACCAGCAGATTGAGCGGGGGTGAAGGAGATACGCAGTATTTT. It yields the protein CATSRLSGGEGDTQYF. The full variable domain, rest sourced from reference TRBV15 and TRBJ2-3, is DAMVIQNPRYQVTQFGKPVTLSCSQTLNHNVMYWYQQKSSQAPKLLFHYYDKDFNNEADTPDNFQSRRPNTSFCFLDIRSPGLGDTAMYLCATSRLSGGEGDTQYFGPGTRLTVL.